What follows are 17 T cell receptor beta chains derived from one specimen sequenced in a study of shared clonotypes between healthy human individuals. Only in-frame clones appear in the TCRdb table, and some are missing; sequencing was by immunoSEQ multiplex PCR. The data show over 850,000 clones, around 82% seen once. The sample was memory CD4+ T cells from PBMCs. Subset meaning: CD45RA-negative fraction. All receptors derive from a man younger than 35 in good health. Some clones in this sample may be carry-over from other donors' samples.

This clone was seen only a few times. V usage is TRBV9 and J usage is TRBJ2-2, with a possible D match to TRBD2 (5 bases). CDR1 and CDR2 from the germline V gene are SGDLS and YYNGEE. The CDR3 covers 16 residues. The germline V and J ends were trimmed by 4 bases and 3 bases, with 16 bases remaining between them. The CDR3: CASSPRPVRDTGELFF. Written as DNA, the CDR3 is TGTGCCAGCAGCCCCCGTCCGGTGCGGGACACCGGGGAGCTGTTTTTT. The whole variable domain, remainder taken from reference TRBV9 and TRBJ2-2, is DSGVTQTPKHLITATGQRVTLRCSPRSGDLSVYWYQQSLDQGLQFLIQYYNGEERAKGNILERFSAQQFPDLHSELNLSSLELGDSALYFCASSPRPVRDTGELFFGEGSRLTVL.

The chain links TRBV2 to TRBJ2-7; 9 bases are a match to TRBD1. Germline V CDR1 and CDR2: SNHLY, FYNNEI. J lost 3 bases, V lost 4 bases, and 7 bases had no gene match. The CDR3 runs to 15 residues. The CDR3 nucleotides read TGTGCCAGCAGTGGCAGGACAGGGGTCGGCTACGAGCAGTACTTC. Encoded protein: CASSGRTGVGYEQYF. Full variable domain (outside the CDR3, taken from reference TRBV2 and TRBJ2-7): EPEVTQTPSHQVTQMGQEVILRCVPISNHLYFYWYRQILGQKVEFLVSFYNNEISEKSEIFDDQFSVERPDGSNFTLKIRSTKLEDSAMYFCASSGRTGVGYEQYFGPGTRLTVT.

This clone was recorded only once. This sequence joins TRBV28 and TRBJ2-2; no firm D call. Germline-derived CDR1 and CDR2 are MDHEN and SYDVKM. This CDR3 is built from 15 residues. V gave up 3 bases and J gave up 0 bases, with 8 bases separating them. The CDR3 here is CASSFWDSNTGELFF. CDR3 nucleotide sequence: TGTGCCAGCAGTTTTTGGGATTCGAACACCGGGGAGCTGTTTTTT.

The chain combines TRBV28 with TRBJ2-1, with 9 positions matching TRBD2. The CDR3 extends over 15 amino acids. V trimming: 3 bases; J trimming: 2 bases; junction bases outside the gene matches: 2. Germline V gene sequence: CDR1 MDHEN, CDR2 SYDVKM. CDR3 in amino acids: CASSFSGSTYNEQFF. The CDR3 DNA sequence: TGTGCCAGCAGTTTTAGCGGGAGCACCTACAATGAGCAGTTCTTC.

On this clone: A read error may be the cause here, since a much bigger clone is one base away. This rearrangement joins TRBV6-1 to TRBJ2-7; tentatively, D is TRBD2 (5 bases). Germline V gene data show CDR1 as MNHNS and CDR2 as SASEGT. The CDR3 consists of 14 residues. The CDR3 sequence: CASTRGSSSYEQHF. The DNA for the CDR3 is TGTGCCAGCACAAGAGGGAGTTCCTCCTACGAGCAGCACTTC.

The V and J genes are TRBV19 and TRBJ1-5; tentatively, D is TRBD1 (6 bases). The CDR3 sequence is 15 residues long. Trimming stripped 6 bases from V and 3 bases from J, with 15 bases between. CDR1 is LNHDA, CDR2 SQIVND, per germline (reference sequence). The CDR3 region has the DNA TGTGCCAGTAGGAGGGGGAGGGAGCTCAATCAGCCCCAGCATTTT. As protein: CASRRGRELNQPQHF.

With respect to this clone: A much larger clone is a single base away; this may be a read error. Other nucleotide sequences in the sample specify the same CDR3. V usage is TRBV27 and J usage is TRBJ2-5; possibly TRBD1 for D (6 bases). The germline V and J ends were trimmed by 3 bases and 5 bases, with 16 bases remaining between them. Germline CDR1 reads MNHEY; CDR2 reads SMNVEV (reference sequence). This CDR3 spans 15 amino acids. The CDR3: CASSLRRQERETQYF. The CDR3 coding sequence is TGTGCCAGCAGTTTGCGGCGACAGGAGAGGGAGACCCAGTACTTC.

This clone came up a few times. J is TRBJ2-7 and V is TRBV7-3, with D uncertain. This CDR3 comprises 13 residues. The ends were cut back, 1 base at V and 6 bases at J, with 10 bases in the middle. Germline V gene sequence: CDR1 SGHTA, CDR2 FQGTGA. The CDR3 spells CASSLNPGSEQYF. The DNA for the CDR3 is TGTGCCAGCAGCTTAAATCCCGGCTCCGAGCAGTACTTC.

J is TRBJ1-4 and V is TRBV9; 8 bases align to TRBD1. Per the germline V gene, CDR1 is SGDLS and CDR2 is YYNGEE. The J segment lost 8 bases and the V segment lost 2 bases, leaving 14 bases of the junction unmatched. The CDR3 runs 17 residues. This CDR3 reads CASSVGILDREDEKLFF. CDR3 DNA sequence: TGTGCCAGCAGCGTGGGCATTTTGGACAGGGAGGACGAAAAACTGTTTTTT.

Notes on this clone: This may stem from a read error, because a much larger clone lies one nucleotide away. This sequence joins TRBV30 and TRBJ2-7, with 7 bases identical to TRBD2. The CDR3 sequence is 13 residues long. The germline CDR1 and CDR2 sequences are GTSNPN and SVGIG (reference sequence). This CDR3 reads CAGGASGTYGQYF. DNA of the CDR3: TGTGCCGGAGGGGCTAGCGGAACCTACGGGCAGTACTTC.

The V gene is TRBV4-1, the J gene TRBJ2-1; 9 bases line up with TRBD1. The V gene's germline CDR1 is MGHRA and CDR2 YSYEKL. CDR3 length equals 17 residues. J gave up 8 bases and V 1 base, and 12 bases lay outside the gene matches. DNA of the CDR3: TGCGCCAGCAGCCAAGGACAAGGACAGGGGAGGTCGGATGAGCAGTTCTTC. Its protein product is CASSQGQGQGRSDEQFF.

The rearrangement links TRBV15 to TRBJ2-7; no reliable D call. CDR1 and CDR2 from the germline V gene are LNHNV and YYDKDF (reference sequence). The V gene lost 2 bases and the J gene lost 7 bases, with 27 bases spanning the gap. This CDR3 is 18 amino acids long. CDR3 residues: CATSRYRNNAPSSVEQYF. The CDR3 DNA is TGTGCCACCAGCAGATACAGAAACAACGCCCCCAGTAGTGTGGAGCAGTACTTC.

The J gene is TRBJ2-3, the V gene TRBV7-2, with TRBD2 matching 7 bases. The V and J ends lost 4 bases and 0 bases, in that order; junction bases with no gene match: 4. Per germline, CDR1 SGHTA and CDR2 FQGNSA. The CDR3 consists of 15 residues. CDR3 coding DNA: TGTGCCAGCAGCTGGGACTACCAGAGCACAGATACGCAGTATTTT. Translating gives CASSWDYQSTDTQYF.

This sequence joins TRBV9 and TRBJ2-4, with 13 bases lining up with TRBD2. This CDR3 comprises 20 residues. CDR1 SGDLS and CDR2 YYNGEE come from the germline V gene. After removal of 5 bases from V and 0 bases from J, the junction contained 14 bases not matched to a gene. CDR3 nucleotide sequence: TGTGCCAGCAGTGCCCTTCCCGGGACTAGCGGGATCTTAGCCAAAAACATTCAGTACTTC. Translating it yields CASSALPGTSGILAKNIQYF.

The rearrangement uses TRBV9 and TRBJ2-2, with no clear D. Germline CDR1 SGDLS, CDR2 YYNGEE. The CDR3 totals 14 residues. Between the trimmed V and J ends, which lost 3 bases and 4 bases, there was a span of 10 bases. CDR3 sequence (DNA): TGTGCCAGCAGCGCCCGCATCGGCACCGGGGAGCTGTTTTTT. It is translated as CASSARIGTGELFF.

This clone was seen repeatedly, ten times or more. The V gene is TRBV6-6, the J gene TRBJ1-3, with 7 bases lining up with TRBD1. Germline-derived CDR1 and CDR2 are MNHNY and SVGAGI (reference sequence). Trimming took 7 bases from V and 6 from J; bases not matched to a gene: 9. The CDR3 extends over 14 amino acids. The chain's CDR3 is CASTLTGRVNTIYF. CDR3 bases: TGTGCCAGCACCCTGACAGGGAGAGTAAACACCATATATTTT.

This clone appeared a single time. The CDR3 nucleotides are TGTGCCAGCAGCTTAGGGCCAAGCTCCTACAATGAGCAGTTCTTC. Its translation: CASSLGPSSYNEQFF. This chain uses TRBV7-9 with TRBJ2-1; D is unclear. Germline V gene sequence: CDR1 SEHNR, CDR2 FQNEAQ (reference sequence). This CDR3 is 15 amino acids long. V was cut by 1 base and J by 0 bases, with 7 bases left in between. Combining the CDR3 with reference TRBV7-9 and TRBJ2-1 gives the whole variable domain DTGVSQNPRHKITKRGQNVTFRCDPISEHNRLYWYRQTLGQGPEFLTYFQNEAQLEKSRLLSDRFSAERPKGSFSTLEIQRTEQGDSAMYLCASSLGPSSYNEQFFGPGTRLTVL.